These 18 T cell receptor beta chains came from one sample sequenced in a study of T cells in Graves' hyperthyroidism and ophthalmopathy. TCR beta CDR3 sequences were amplified from RNA transcripts. The TCR CDR3 was amplified in a first-round RT-PCR using the HTBI primer set. TCRdb used MiXCR to reprocess the multiplex PCR reads, holding one entry per CDR3 protein. This table has 660,000 or so distinct CDR3 sequences, less than 25% appearing once. The sequenced sample was blood. These receptors came from a man aged 25-40 years with Graves' ophthalmopathy.

The chain joins TRBV2 to TRBJ1-5; D remains unclear. V lost 5 bases and J 0 bases, leaving 8 bases between the germline ends. The CDR3 runs to 14 residues. From germline, CDR1 is SNHLY and CDR2 FYNNEI. The CDR3 loop reads CASSSHNSNQPQHF. CDR3 nucleotide sequence: TGTGCCAGCAGTTCTCATAATAGCAATCAGCCCCAGCATTTT. The whole variable domain, remainder taken from reference TRBV2 and TRBJ1-5, is EPEVTQTPSHQVTQMGQEVILRCVPISNHLYFYWYRQILGQKVEFLVSFYNNEISEKSEIFDDQFSVERPDGSNFTLKIRSTKLEDSAMYFCASSSHNSNQPQHFGDGTRLSIL.

This clonotype was counted many times. V and J are TRBV15 and TRBJ2-2, with 8 bases matching TRBD1. The length of the CDR3 is 16 residues. CDR1 and CDR2 from the germline V gene are LNHNV and YYDKDF (reference sequence). V shed 3 bases, J shed 0 bases, and the junction held 3 bases outside the gene matches. The chain's CDR3 is CATSSPGQANTGELFF. DNA for the CDR3: TGTGCCACCAGCAGTCCGGGACAGGCGAACACCGGGGAGCTGTTTTTT.

This clonotype was found a few times. This rearrangement joins TRBV13 to TRBJ2-5; D is ambiguous. V was shortened by 4 bases and J by 5 bases, with 14 bases between the two germline ends. The CDR3 covers 14 residues. Germline CDR1 and CDR2: PRHDT and FYEKMQ (reference sequence). This chain's CDR3 is CASSSLLLGETQYF. CDR3 bases: TGTGCCAGCAGCTCCCTCTTACTTGGGGAGACCCAGTACTTC.

V is TRBV3-1 and J is TRBJ2-5; 10 bases are shared with TRBD1. Germline trimming cut 2 bases from V and 5 bases from J; bases unmatched to any gene: 11. Germline V CDR1 and CDR2: LGHDT, YNNKEL (reference sequence). The CDR3 is 17 residues long. The CDR3 DNA follows: TGTGCCAGCAGCCAACCGGGACAGGGGATTTCTGGGGAGACCCAGTACTTC. Translating gives CASSQPGQGISGETQYF.

This clonotype was detected a few times. The V gene is TRBV19, the J gene TRBJ1-5; 8 nucleotides match TRBD1. Germline CDR1 and CDR2: LNHDA and SQIVND (reference sequence). The CDR3 spans 15 residues. Germline trimming cut 4 bases from V and 2 bases from J; bases unmatched to any gene: 4. CDR3: CASSKGTGGNQPQHF. In nucleotides, the CDR3 is TGTGCCAGTAGTAAAGGGACAGGCGGCAATCAGCCCCAGCATTTT.

V gene TRBV6-2 or TRBV6-3 combines with J gene TRBJ2-1; D is perhaps TRBD2 (6 bases). CDR3 length: 15 amino acids. CDR1 and CDR2 from the germline V gene are MNHEY and SVGEGT. The V end was cut by 10 bases, the J end by 4 bases, with 20 bases between. The CDR3 here is CATPRGAGRYNEQFF. The CDR3 DNA follows: TGTGCCACCCCGCGCGGGGCAGGGCGATACAATGAGCAGTTCTTC.

The sample holds a few counts of this clonotype. The rearrangement uses TRBV4-1 and TRBJ1-1; 10 positions match TRBD1. V was pared by 1 base and J by 3 bases, with 8 bases of the junction left unmatched. This CDR3 has 17 amino acids. CDR1 is MGHRA and CDR2 is YSYEKL in the germline V gene. The CDR3 loop reads CASSQGRDRGWDTEAFF. CDR3 nucleotides: TGCGCCAGCAGCCAAGGCCGGGACAGGGGATGGGACACTGAAGCTTTCTTT.

This clonotype was seen a few times. The chain joins TRBV12-3 or TRBV12-4 to TRBJ1-2; D possibly corresponds to TRBD1 (6 bases). V shed 6 bases and J shed 7 bases, with 18 bases lying between them. This CDR3 is built from 14 residues. Here the CDR3 DNA reads TGTGCCAGCAGGGGGGGCACCCGAAAGAGTGGCTACACCTTC. It translates to CASRGGTRKSGYTF.

A word on this clonotype: This sequence may be a read error, since a much larger clone differs from it by one base. V and J are TRBV20-1 and TRBJ1-2; D is perhaps TRBD1 (5 bases). Germline V gives CDR1 DFQATT, CDR2 SNEGSKA (reference sequence). The V gene lost 5 bases and the J gene lost 7 bases, with 20 bases spanning the gap. The CDR3 loop spans 14 amino acids. The CDR3 DNA follows: TGCAGTGCTCCCCGGGATGGGGCGGAGTTTGGCTACACCTTC. It specifies CSAPRDGAEFGYTF.

This clonotype was observed at least ten times. The chain combines TRBV7-9 with TRBJ2-1; D unresolved. Looked up from germline, CDR1 is SEHNR and CDR2 is FQNEAQ (reference sequence). The V end was cut by 1 base, the J end by 10 bases, with 8 bases between. This CDR3 is built from 12 residues. In nucleotides, the CDR3 is TGTGCCAGCAGCTTAGAGATGGGGGAGCAGTTCTTC. As protein: CASSLEMGEQFF.

This clonotype was picked up a small number of times. The chain combines TRBV7-3 with TRBJ2-1; D ambiguous. The CDR3 extends over 15 amino acids. V was pared by 3 bases and J by 5 bases, with 14 bases between. In germline, CDR1 is SGHTA, CDR2 FQGTGA. Here the CDR3 DNA reads TGTGCCAGCAGCTTTTTGGGTAAGCCCGACAATGAGCAGTTCTTC. Protein sequence: CASSFLGKPDNEQFF.

This clonotype was recorded many times. The chain employs TRBV11-2 and TRBJ2-1; perhaps TRBD2 as D (6 bases). The V end was cut by 4 bases, the J end by 2 bases, with 21 bases between. CDR3 length: 18 residues. Germline V gene lookup returns CDR1 SGHAT and CDR2 FQNNGV. CDR3 region: CASSSPLDGGYPYNEQFF. DNA of the CDR3: TGTGCCAGCAGCTCCCCTTTGGACGGGGGATATCCCTACAATGAGCAGTTCTTC. Based on the CDR3 plus reference TRBV11-2 and TRBJ2-1, the full variable domain is EAGVAQSPRYKIIEKRQSVAFWCNPISGHATLYWYQQILGQGPKLLIQFQNNGVVDDSQLPKDRFSAERLKGVDSTLKIQPAKLEDSAVYLCASSSPLDGGYPYNEQFFGPGTRLTVL.

V gene TRBV27 combines with J gene TRBJ2-1, with D perhaps TRBD1 or TRBD2 (6 bases each). CDR1 is MNHEY, CDR2 SMNVEV, per germline (reference sequence). The CDR3 spans 15 residues. The ends were cut back, 7 bases at V and 2 bases at J, with 15 bases in the middle. The CDR3 bases are TGTGCCAGCATAAACAGGGCTAGCGCCTACAATGAGCAGTTCTTC. Translated, it gives CASINRASAYNEQFF.

There are many counts of this clonotype. This sequence joins TRBV30 and TRBJ1-2; D gene ambiguous. Germline V CDR1 and CDR2: GTSNPN, SVGIG (reference sequence). V was pared by 0 bases and J by 6 bases, with 11 bases between. The CDR3 has 13 residues. CDR3 DNA sequence: TGTGCCTGGAGTGTACGGGCTCTGAATGGCTACACCTTC. This encodes CAWSVRALNGYTF.

This clonotype was detected a few times. The rearrangement joins TRBV29-1 to TRBJ1-1; D perhaps matches TRBD1 (6 bases). Germline V gene sequence: CDR1 SQVTM, CDR2 ANQGSEA. Trimming took off 3 bases at V and 6 bases at J, with 11 bases between the two ends. This CDR3 region has 12 residues. CDR3 protein: CSVEGRGAEAFF. DNA for the CDR3: TGCAGCGTTGAGGGCAGGGGAGCTGAAGCTTTCTTT.

In this sample, this clonotype turned up a few times. The gene calls are TRBV29-1 and TRBJ1-1, with 8 positions matching TRBD1. This CDR3 spans 14 amino acids. The ends lost 6 bases at V and 3 bases at J; junction bases unmatched: 9. The germline V gene has CDR1 SQVTM and CDR2 ANQGSEA. The CDR3 reads CSVPYLTGDTEAFF. The CDR3 coding sequence is TGCAGCGTCCCCTATCTGACAGGGGACACTGAAGCTTTCTTT.

The V and J genes are TRBV29-1 and TRBJ2-6, with D perhaps TRBD1 (6 bases). The CDR3 has 15 residues. V was trimmed by 4 bases and J by 0 bases, leaving 10 bases between them. In germline, CDR1 is SQVTM, CDR2 ANQGSEA. The CDR3 loop is CSVATGYSGANVLTF. CDR3 in DNA: TGCAGCGTTGCGACAGGCTACTCTGGGGCCAACGTCCTGACTTTC.

This clonotype has more than one count but fewer than ten. The CDR3 sequence: CASSYSYRDNNTGELFF. As DNA, the CDR3 is TGTGCCAGCAGCTACAGTTACCGGGACAACAACACCGGGGAGCTGTTTTTT. The rearrangement joins TRBV7-2 to TRBJ2-2; D might be TRBD1 (6 bases). Per the germline V gene, CDR1 is SGHTA and CDR2 is FQGNSA. This CDR3 is 17 amino acids long. The V gene lost 4 bases and the J gene lost 2 bases, with 17 bases spanning the gap.